The 5 T cell receptor beta chains presented below share a single source sample, sequenced in a study of cytomegalovirus exposure and HLA in healthy donors. PCR used 60 Vbeta primers and 13 Jbeta primers. Sequenced by immunoSEQ multiplex PCR; TCRdb stores in-frame clones only, minus some. Among 90,000 or so clones listed, 80% were seen once. The sequenced sample consisted of PBMCs. The receptors were sampled from a man in his fifties or sixties in good health and CMV-seropositive.

The chain has TRBV5-1 and TRBJ2-3; D is ambiguous. Trimming stripped 4 bases from V and 4 bases from J, with 7 bases between. The length of the CDR3 is 12 residues. Germline assignment: CDR1 SGHRS and CDR2 YFSETQ. The CDR3 loop reads CASSPPSDTQYF. The CDR3 bases are TGCGCCAGCAGCCCCCCGTCAGATACGCAGTATTTT.

The rearrangement links TRBV6-6 to TRBJ1-2; 10 nucleotides align to TRBD1. This CDR3 is 15 amino acids long. V gave up 8 bases and J gave up 2 bases; unmatched junction bases: 8. CDR1 is MNHNY and CDR2 is SVGAGI in the germline V gene (reference sequence). This CDR3 is CASGSPGQGNYGYTF. CDR3 sequence (DNA): TGTGCCAGCGGGTCCCCGGGACAGGGGAACTATGGCTACACCTTC.

This clone was counted a single time. The CDR3 nucleotides are TGCGCCAGCAGATTCGGGACAGGGGTTAAGCCCGGGGAGCTGTTTTTT. Its protein is CASRFGTGVKPGELFF. This sequence joins TRBV5-1 and TRBJ2-2; 10 positions match TRBD1. The CDR3 loop spans 16 amino acids. Germline V gene sequence: CDR1 SGHRS, CDR2 YFSETQ. V was clipped by 5 bases and J by 6 bases; unmatched bases: 10.

This rearrangement joins TRBV27 to TRBJ2-2; D not certain. The V and J ends lost 3 bases and 6 bases respectively, with 8 bases between them. Germline V gives CDR1 MNHEY, CDR2 SMNVEV (reference sequence). CDR3 size: 13 residues. The CDR3 loop is CASSFDIAGELFF. The CDR3 DNA reads TGTGCCAGCAGTTTTGATATAGCCGGGGAGCTGTTTTTT.

The rearrangement uses TRBV7-9 and TRBJ1-1; the match to TRBD1 covers 9 bases. The CDR3 runs to 12 residues. V lost 5 bases to trimming and J lost 11 bases; unmatched junction nucleotides: 6. CDR1 is SEHNR, CDR2 FQNEAQ, per germline (reference sequence). The CDR3 nucleotides are TGTGCCAGCAGCAAGGGACAGGGAGACGCTTTCTTT. Protein product: CASSKGQGDAFF.